This is a list of T cell receptor beta chains from one sample in a study of post-analysis software for immune sequencing data. MiXCR, applied by TCRdb to the PCR reads, yields one record per CDR3 protein. This table has 700,000 to 800,000 distinct CDR3 sequences, roughly 27% appearing once. Sequenced sample: blood. These receptor sequences come from a girl aged 10 to 17 with multiple sclerosis. CDR3s include the opening cysteine and the closing phenylalanine or tryptophan. The D gene is left open where the match is weak. Size tells how often a clone was seen (once, few, many) or the class of an expanded clone, and some rows leave it out.

TRBJ2-5	TRBD1	few	TRBV3-1	TGTGCCAGCAGCCTCTTGACAGGGGTTGGGGAGACCCAGTACTTC	CASSLLTGVGETQYF
TRBJ2-1	TRBD1	many	TRBV20-1	TGCAGTGCGGAAACGGGACAGGGTTCCGATGAGCAGTTCTTC	CSAETGQGSDEQFF
TRBJ2-3	NA	NA	TRBV29-1	TGCAGCGTTGACATAACTAGCACAGATACGCAGTATTTT	CSVDITSTDTQYF
TRBJ2-1	NA	NA	TRBV11-2	TGTGCCAGCAGCTTCGGGTACGAGCAGTTCTTC	CASSFGYEQFF
TRBJ1-4	TRBD1	NA	TRBV20-1	TGCAGTGCTAGCGACAGGGTTTCGGGGAATGAAAAACTGTTTTTT	CSASDRVSGNEKLFF
TRBJ1-2	NA	many	TRBV6-5	TGTGCCAGCAGTAGGGACGGCTCTAACTATGGCTACACCTTC	CASSRDGSNYGYTF
TRBJ2-1	NA	NA	TRBV5-1	TGCGCCAGCAGCTTAAGGCGGCAGGGCAGTGAGCAGTTCTTC	CASSLRRQGSEQFF
TRBJ2-6	NA	many	TRBV10-3	TGTGCCATCAGGGACCAGACGGACTCTGGGGCCAACGTCCTGACTTTC	CAIRDQTDSGANVLTF
TRBJ2-3	NA	many	TRBV4-3	TGCGCCAGCAGCCAAGTGGTAATTGGGACGCAGTATTTT	CASSQVVIGTQYF
TRBJ1-4	NA	NA	TRBV10-3	TGTGCCATCAGTGACTTGGCGGTGGGGGAAAAACTGTTTTTT	CAISDLAVGEKLFF
TRBJ2-5	NA	NA	TRBV7-2	TGTGCCAGCAGCGCAGGCGTTGCAGAAGAGACCCAGTACTTC	CASSAGVAEETQYF
TRBJ2-2	NA	NA	TRBV11-2	TGTGCCAGCAGCTTTAGAGGGGATGGCGGGGAGCTGTTTTTT	CASSFRGDGGELFF
TRBJ2-2	NA	NA	TRBV5-1	TGCGCCAGCAGCCCCACCGAGACAGACTACACCGGGGAGCTGTTTTTT	CASSPTETDYTGELFF
TRBJ1-5	NA	NA	TRBV20-1	TGCAGTGCCACTTGGGGGAATCAGCCCCAGCATTTT	CSATWGNQPQHF